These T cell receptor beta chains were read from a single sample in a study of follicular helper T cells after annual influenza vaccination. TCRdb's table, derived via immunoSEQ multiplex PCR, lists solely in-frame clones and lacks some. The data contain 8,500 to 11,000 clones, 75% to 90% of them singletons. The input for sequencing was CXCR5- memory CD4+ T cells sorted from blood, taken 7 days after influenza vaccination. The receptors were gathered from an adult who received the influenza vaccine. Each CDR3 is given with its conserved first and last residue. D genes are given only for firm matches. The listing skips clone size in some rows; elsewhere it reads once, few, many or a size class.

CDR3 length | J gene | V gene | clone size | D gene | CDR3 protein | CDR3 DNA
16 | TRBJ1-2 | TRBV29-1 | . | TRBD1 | CSARTGGVIIPYGYTF | TGCAGCGCAAGAACAGGGGGCGTGATTATCCCCTATGGCTACACCTTC
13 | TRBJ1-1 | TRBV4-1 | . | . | CASSQEINTEAFF | TGCGCCAGCAGCCAAGAGATTAACACTGAAGCTTTCTTT
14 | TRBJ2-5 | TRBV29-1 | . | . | CSVEAPGLKETQYF | TGCAGCGTTGAAGCGCCGGGTCTAAAAGAGACCCAGTACTTC
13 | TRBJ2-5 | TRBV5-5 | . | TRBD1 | CASSLGPGQGKYF | TGTGCCAGCAGCTTGGGTCCGGGACAGGGGAAGTACTTC
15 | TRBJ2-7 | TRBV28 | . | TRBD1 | CASSLGRQGSYEQYF | TGTGCCAGCAGTTTAGGGAGACAGGGGTCCTACGAGCAGTACTTC
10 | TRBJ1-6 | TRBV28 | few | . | CASSDSPLHF | TGTGCCAGCAGCGATTCACCCCTCCACTTT
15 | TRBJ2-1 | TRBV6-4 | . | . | CASSSVRSSYNEQFF | TGTGCCAGCAGTTCTGTCCGCAGCTCCTACAATGAGCAGTTCTTC
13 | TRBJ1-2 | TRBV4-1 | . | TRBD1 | CASSQSTGAGRAF | TGCGCCAGCAGCCAGTCCACAGGGGCAGGGAGGGCCTTC
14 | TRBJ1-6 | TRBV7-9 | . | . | CASSSGGPSSPLHF | TGTGCCAGCAGCTCCGGGGGCCCGAGTTCACCCCTCCACTTT
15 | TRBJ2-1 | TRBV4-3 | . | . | CASSQDWGSYNEQFF | TGCGCCAGCAGCCAAGATTGGGGGTCTTACAATGAGCAGTTCTTC
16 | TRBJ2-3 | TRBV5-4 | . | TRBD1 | CASSAQTGGGTDTQYF | TGTGCCAGCAGCGCCCAGACAGGGGGCGGCACAGATACGCAGTATTTT
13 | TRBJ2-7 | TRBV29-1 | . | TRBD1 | CSPPLGQVGEQYF | TGCAGCCCCCCCTTGGGACAGGTGGGAGAGCAGTACTTC
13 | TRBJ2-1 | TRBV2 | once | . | CASSGWGIGEQFF | TGTGCCAGCAGTGGGTGGGGAATCGGCGAGCAGTTCTTC
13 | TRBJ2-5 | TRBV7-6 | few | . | CASSLAAQETQYF | TGTGCCAGCAGCTTAGCGGCACAGGAGACCCAGTACTTC
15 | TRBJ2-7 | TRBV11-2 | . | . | CASSPLLASSYEQYF | TGTGCCAGCAGCCCCCTACTCGCTAGCTCCTACGAGCAGTACTTC
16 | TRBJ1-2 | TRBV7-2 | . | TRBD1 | CASSLVTRSGGHGYTF | TGTGCCAGCAGCTTAGTTACCCGGTCAGGGGGGCATGGCTACACCTTC
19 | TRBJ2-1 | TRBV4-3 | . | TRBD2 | CASSQSRDYRSFSYNEQFF | TGCGCCAGCAGCCAGAGCCGGGACTACCGGTCGTTCTCCTACAATGAGCAGTTCTTC
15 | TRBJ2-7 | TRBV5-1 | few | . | CASSYNGPGGEEQYF | TGCGCCAGCAGCTATAACGGGCCGGGCGGAGAGGAGCAGTACTTC
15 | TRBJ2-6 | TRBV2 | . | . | CASRRELSGANVLTF | TGTGCCAGCAGACGCGAGTTATCTGGGGCCAACGTCCTGACTTTC
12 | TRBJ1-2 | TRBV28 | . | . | CASSFWAWGYTF | TGTGCCAGCAGTTTTTGGGCCTGGGGCTACACCTTC
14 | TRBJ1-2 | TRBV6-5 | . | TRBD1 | CASNSGTGLTGYTF | TGTGCCAGCAACTCCGGGACAGGGTTGACTGGCTACACCTTC
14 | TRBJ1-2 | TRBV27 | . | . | CASSQTVYNYGYTF | TGTGCCAGCAGCCAAACCGTATACAACTATGGCTACACCTTC
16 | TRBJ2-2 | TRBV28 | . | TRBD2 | CASTGGSLTNTGELFF | TGTGCCAGCACGGGAGGAAGTTTGACGAACACCGGGGAGCTGTTTTTT
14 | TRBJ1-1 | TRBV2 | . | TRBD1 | CASTGTGRTTEAFF | TGTGCCAGCACCGGGACAGGCCGGACCACTGAAGCTTTCTTT
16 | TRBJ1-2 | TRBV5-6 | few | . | CASSLVGAGRHYGYTF | TGTGCCAGCAGCCTCGTCGGGGCAGGGAGGCACTATGGCTACACCTTC
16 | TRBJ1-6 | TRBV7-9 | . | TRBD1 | CASSNGQGFYNSPLHF | TGTGCCAGCAGCAATGGACAGGGCTTCTATAATTCACCCCTCCACTTT
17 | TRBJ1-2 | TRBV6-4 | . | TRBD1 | CASSAQDRVQANYGYTF | TGTGCCAGCAGTGCCCAGGACAGGGTACAAGCTAACTATGGCTACACCTTC
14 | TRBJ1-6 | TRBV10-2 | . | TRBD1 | CASRRTGGNSPLHF | TGCGCCAGCCGCAGGACAGGGGGCAATTCACCCCTCCACTTT
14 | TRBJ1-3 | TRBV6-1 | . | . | CASSEKGKGNTIYF | TGTGCCAGCAGTGAGAAAGGGAAGGGAAACACCATATATTTT
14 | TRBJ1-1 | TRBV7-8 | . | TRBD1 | CASPTRGLGTEAFF | TGTGCCAGCCCAACGAGGGGGCTGGGCACTGAAGCTTTCTTT
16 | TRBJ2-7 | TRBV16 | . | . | CASSQPGTNALYKQYF | TGTGCCAGCAGCCAACCCGGGACAAACGCCCTCTACAAGCAGTACTTC
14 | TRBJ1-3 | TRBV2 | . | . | CASRGRGTGNTIYF | TGTGCCAGCAGAGGGAGGGGTACTGGAAACACCATATATTTT
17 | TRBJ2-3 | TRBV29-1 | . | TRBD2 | CSAEAGSGGASTDTQYF | TGCAGCGCAGAAGCTGGTAGCGGGGGGGCAAGCACAGATACGCAGTATTTT
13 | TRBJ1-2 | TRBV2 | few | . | CASRVESLRGYTF | TGTGCCAGCAGGGTTGAATCCCTACGTGGCTACACCTTC
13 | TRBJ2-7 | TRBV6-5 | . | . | CASSIQGPYEQYF | TGTGCCAGCAGTATACAGGGCCCCTACGAGCAGTACTTC
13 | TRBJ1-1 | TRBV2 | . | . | CASGSQGLAEAFF | TGTGCCAGCGGGTCGCAGGGTCTGGCTGAAGCTTTCTTT
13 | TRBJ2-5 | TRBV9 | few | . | CASSVVVEGSEYF | TGTGCCAGCAGCGTAGTGGTAGAGGGGTCCGAGTACTTC
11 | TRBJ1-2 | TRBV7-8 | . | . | CASSSGNGYTF | TGTGCCAGCAGCTCGGGGAATGGCTACACCTTC
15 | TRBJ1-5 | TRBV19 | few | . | CASSIGRADHQPQHF | TGTGCCAGTAGTATAGGGCGGGCGGATCATCAGCCCCAGCATTTT
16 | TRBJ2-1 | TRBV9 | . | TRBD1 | CASSARGTGTLNEQFF | TGTGCCAGCAGCGCTCGAGGGACAGGGACCCTCAATGAGCAGTTCTTC
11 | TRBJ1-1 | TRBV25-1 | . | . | CATFYNTEAFF | TGTGCCACCTTCTACAACACTGAAGCTTTCTTT
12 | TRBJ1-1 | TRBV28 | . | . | CASRPTGLEAFF | TGTGCCAGCCGACCGACAGGCCTGGAAGCTTTCTTT
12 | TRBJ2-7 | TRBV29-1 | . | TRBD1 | CSATGVGYEQYF | TGCAGCGCTACAGGGGTAGGCTACGAGCAGTACTTC
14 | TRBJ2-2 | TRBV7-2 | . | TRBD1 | CASSLRDSPGELFF | TGTGCCAGCAGCTTAAGGGACAGCCCCGGGGAGCTGTTTTTT
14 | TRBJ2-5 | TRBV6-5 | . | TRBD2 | CASSYREEGRSQYF | TGTGCCAGCAGTTACCGGGAGGAGGGTCGGAGCCAGTACTTC
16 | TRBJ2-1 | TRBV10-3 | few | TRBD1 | CAISESFGTGNNEQFF | TGTGCCATCAGTGAGTCTTTTGGGACAGGGAACAATGAGCAGTTCTTC
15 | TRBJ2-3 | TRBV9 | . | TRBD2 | CASSVQRGGQDTQYF | TGTGCCAGCAGCGTACAGCGGGGGGGCCAAGATACGCAGTATTTT
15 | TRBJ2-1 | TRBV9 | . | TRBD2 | CASSVSSGGALEQFF | TGTGCCAGCAGCGTATCTAGCGGGGGCGCGTTGGAGCAGTTCTTC
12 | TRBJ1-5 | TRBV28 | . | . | CASTLPGSPQHF | TGTGCCAGCACTCTCCCAGGGTCGCCCCAGCATTTT
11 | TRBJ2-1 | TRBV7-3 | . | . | CASSLGGEQFF | TGTGCCAGCAGCTTAGGGGGCGAGCAGTTCTTC